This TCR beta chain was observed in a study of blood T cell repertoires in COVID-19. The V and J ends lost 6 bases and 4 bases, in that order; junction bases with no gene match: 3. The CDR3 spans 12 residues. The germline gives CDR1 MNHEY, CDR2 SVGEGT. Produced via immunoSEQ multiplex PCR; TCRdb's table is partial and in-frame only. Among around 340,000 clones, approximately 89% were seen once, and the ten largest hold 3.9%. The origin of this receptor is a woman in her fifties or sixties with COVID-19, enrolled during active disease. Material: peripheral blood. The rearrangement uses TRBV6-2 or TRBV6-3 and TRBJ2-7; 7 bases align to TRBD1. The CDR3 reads CASSRDSYEQYF. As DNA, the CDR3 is TGTGCCAGCAGCAGGGACAGTTACGAGCAGTACTTC.